The 24 T cell receptor beta chains presented below share a single source sample, sequenced in a study of chemoradiotherapy in HPV16-positive cancers. Profiling relied on immunoSEQ multiplex PCR, and the TCRdb table lists in-frame clones only, not all of them. The repertoire holds around 30,000 clones, with roughly nine tenths as singletons. This specimen was blood, taken from a patient who underwent chemoradiotherapy. These receptors all stem from a human donor with HPV-associated anogenital cancer.

The V gene is TRBV7-2, the J gene TRBJ1-5; no definite D call. CDR1 is SGHTA, CDR2 FQGNSA, per germline. Between the trimmed V and J ends, which lost 3 bases and 8 bases, there was a span of 14 bases. There are 14 residues in the CDR3. The DNA for the CDR3 is TGTGCCAGCAGCTTTTCGCCTGGTAGGGAGCCCCAGCATTTT. Amino acids: CASSFSPGREPQHF.

V and J are TRBV5-1 and TRBJ1-1; 8 positions match TRBD1. J gave up 1 base and V 4 bases, and 3 bases lay outside the gene matches. Germline loops: CDR1 SGHRS, CDR2 YFSETQ. The CDR3 is 14 amino acids. CDR3 loop: CASSVTGGNTEAFF. The CDR3 nucleotides read TGCGCCAGCAGCGTAACAGGGGGGAACACTGAAGCTTTCTTT.

This clone was observed once. This chain links TRBV5-8 with TRBJ2-1, with a possible D match to TRBD2 (6 bases). Germline loops: CDR1 SGHTS, CDR2 YDEGEE. This CDR3 region has 15 residues. V was clipped by 0 bases and J by 9 bases, with 16 bases between them. CDR3 residues: CASSLVGTRPIEQFF. DNA for the CDR3: TGTGCCAGCAGCTTGGTCGGGACTCGGCCCATTGAGCAGTTCTTC.

The rearrangement links TRBV10-3 to TRBJ2-7; D is perhaps TRBD2 (6 bases). Germline V gene lookup returns CDR1 ENHRY and CDR2 SYGVKD. Trimming took 7 bases from V and 7 from J, leaving 17 bases between them. This CDR3 is built from 13 residues. CDR3 bases: TGTGCCATCACCTCCCGGCACGGGGGTGAGCAGTACTTC. It translates to CAITSRHGGEQYF.

This clone was observed a few times. DNA for the CDR3: TGCAGCGTTGGAGGGGGCGTGTACGAGCAGTACTTC. This sequence encodes CSVGGGVYEQYF. The chain recombines TRBV29-1 with TRBJ2-7; 7 bases match TRBD1. V dropped 4 bases and J dropped 4; count of bases not matched to a gene: 4. The CDR3 runs 12 residues. From germline, CDR1 is SQVTM and CDR2 ANQGSEA.

The rearrangement uses TRBV30 and TRBJ2-7; D possibly corresponds to TRBD1 (6 bases). The CDR3 is made up of 13 amino acids. The V end lost 1 base, the J end lost 3 bases, and 10 bases lay between the germline ends. Germline CDR1 is GTSNPN and CDR2 is SVGIG (reference sequence). Here the CDR3 reads CAWSEDSFYEQYF. Written as DNA, the CDR3 is TGTGCCTGGAGTGAGGACAGTTTCTACGAGCAGTACTTC.

J is TRBJ2-1 and V is TRBV18; 7 positions match TRBD2. This CDR3 has 16 residues. Germline V lookup: CDR1 KGHSH, CDR2 LQKENI. J was trimmed by 6 bases and V by 6 bases; bases with no gene match: 14. The CDR3 is CASSQSGAALANEQFF. CDR3 bases: TGTGCCAGCTCTCAGAGCGGGGCCGCTCTGGCCAATGAGCAGTTCTTC.

This clone came up once. The chain carries TRBV11-2 and TRBJ2-5, with 8 bases matching TRBD1. The CDR3 has 17 amino acids. Germline CDR1 reads SGHAT; CDR2 reads FQNNGV. The trim removed 0 bases at V and 3 bases at J, leaving 9 bases unmatched. The CDR3 DNA reads TGTGCCAGCAGCTTAGATCTTCGGTGGACAGGGAAAGAGACCCAGTACTTC. Its protein product is CASSLDLRWTGKETQYF.

The rearrangement joins TRBV5-6 to TRBJ2-7, with unresolved D. The germline gives CDR1 SGHDT, CDR2 YYEEEE. This CDR3 region has 13 residues. Trimming removed 1 base from V and 9 bases from J, with 14 bases in between. DNA of the CDR3: TGTGCCAGCAGCTTGTTACACGGGCCTGGGCAGTACTTC. Translating gives CASSLLHGPGQYF.

The chain links TRBV28 to TRBJ2-1, with D perhaps matching TRBD1 or TRBD2 (5 bases each). V was pared by 4 bases and J by 2 bases, with 12 bases between. CDR1 is MDHEN and CDR2 is SYDVKM in the germline V gene. The CDR3 has 15 residues. The CDR3 region is CASSYGTNPYNEQFF. In DNA, the CDR3 is TGTGCCAGCAGTTACGGGACGAACCCCTACAATGAGCAGTTCTTC.

The chain combines TRBV7-9 with TRBJ2-1; 9 nucleotides match TRBD1. This CDR3 region has 17 residues. Germline V gene sequence: CDR1 SEHNR, CDR2 FQNEAQ (reference sequence). Trimming removed 6 bases from V and 6 bases from J; junction bases left unmatched: 15. Written as DNA, the CDR3 is TGTGCCAGCAGTTACAGTGAGGGGACAGGGCCACTCAATGAGCAGTTCTTC. Translating it yields CASSYSEGTGPLNEQFF.

V gene TRBV19 combines with J gene TRBJ1-1, with TRBD1 identical over 7 bases. Germline V gene sequence: CDR1 LNHDA, CDR2 SQIVND (reference sequence). The CDR3 spans 14 residues. The V gene end was trimmed by 5 bases and the J gene end by 0 bases; junction bases not matched to a gene: 3. CDR3 in amino acids: CASSFTGVNTEAFF. In nucleotides, the CDR3 is TGTGCCAGTAGTTTTACAGGGGTGAACACTGAAGCTTTCTTT. The variable domain in full, completed from reference TRBV19 and TRBJ1-1, reads DGGITQSPKYLFRKEGQNVTLSCEQNLNHDAMYWYRQDPGQGLRLIYYSQIVNDFQKGDIAEGYSVSREKKESFPLTVTSAQKNPTAFYLCASSFTGVNTEAFFGQGTRLTVV.

The rearrangement uses TRBV9 and TRBJ2-5; 14 positions match TRBD2. CDR3 size: 15 residues. CDR1 is SGDLS and CDR2 is YYNGEE in the germline V gene. With 4 bases clipped from V and 2 bases from J, the junction kept 1 base outside the gene matches. CDR3 in DNA: TGTGCCAGCAGCAGGACTAGCGGGAGGCAAGAGACCCAGTACTTC. Protein: CASSRTSGRQETQYF. Full variable domain (missing parts from reference TRBV9 and TRBJ2-5): DSGVTQTPKHLITATGQRVTLRCSPRSGDLSVYWYQQSLDQGLQFLIQYYNGEERAKGNILERFSAQQFPDLHSELNLSSLELGDSALYFCASSRTSGRQETQYFGPGTRLLVL.

The chain recombines TRBV28 with TRBJ1-2, with 9 bases that match TRBD1. The V segment lost 3 bases and the J segment 5 bases; nucleotides outside the gene matches: 4. The germline gives CDR1 MDHEN, CDR2 SYDVKM. The CDR3 runs to 14 residues. In nucleotides, the CDR3 is TGTGCCAGCAGTTTTCTTGGGACAGGGTATGGCTACACCTTC. It codes for CASSFLGTGYGYTF.

The chain links TRBV7-2 to TRBJ2-2, with 8 bases aligning to TRBD2. The CDR3 runs 14 residues. Per germline, CDR1 SGHTA and CDR2 FQGNSA. V trimming: 5 bases; J trimming: 8 bases; junction bases outside the gene matches: 7. Here the CDR3 reads CASSPRGGQGELFF. DNA for the CDR3: TGTGCCAGCAGCCCCCGGGGGGGACAAGGGGAGCTGTTTTTT.

V usage is TRBV19 and J usage is TRBJ2-7; 13 bases align to TRBD2. After removal of 5 bases from V and 4 bases from J, the junction contained 8 bases not matched to a gene. CDR3 size: 16 residues. Germline V CDR1 and CDR2: LNHDA, SQIVND (reference sequence). The CDR3 DNA sequence: TGTGCCAGTAGTCCACTCGGGACTAGCGGGGTTTACGAGCAGTACTTC. Protein sequence: CASSPLGTSGVYEQYF. Based on the CDR3 plus reference TRBV19 and TRBJ2-7, the full variable domain is DGGITQSPKYLFRKEGQNVTLSCEQNLNHDAMYWYRQDPGQGLRLIYYSQIVNDFQKGDIAEGYSVSREKKESFPLTVTSAQKNPTAFYLCASSPLGTSGVYEQYFGPGTRLTVT.

The CDR3 region has the DNA TGTGCCAGCAGCTTAGTGTTGGGCGGCGAGCAGTACTTC. Translated, it gives CASSLVLGGEQYF. This chain links TRBV7-6 with TRBJ2-7; D is undetermined. Germline-derived CDR1 and CDR2 are SGHVS and FNYEAQ. The CDR3 sequence is 13 residues long. V was cut by 1 base and J by 6 bases, with 10 bases left in between.

The chain links TRBV18 to TRBJ2-3, with a weak D call TRBD2 (5 bases). CDR3 size: 15 residues. CDR1 and CDR2 from the germline V gene are KGHSH and LQKENI. Trimming removed 6 bases at V and 6 bases at J, with 19 bases between. The CDR3 spells CASSPLGSSEDTQYF. DNA of the CDR3: TGTGCCAGCTCCCCCCTTGGGAGCAGCGAGGATACGCAGTATTTT.

This clone was counted once. This chain links TRBV7-3 with TRBJ2-5, with D possibly TRBD2 on 6 matching bases. Trimming left V 3 bases short and J 9 bases short, with 11 bases between. Germline V gene sequence: CDR1 SGHTA, CDR2 FQGTGA. This CDR3 has 12 residues. Here the CDR3 reads CASSFPGEAQYF. The DNA of the CDR3 is TGTGCCAGCAGCTTCCCCGGGGAGGCCCAGTACTTC.

The rearrangement joins TRBV11-2 to TRBJ2-1, with D perhaps assigned TRBD1 or TRBD2 (5 bases each). The ends were cut back, 1 base at V and 9 bases at J, with 16 bases in the middle. CDR3 length equals 15 residues. The V gene's germline CDR1 is SGHAT and CDR2 FQNNGV. The CDR3: CASSLGGGYPGEQFF. The CDR3 DNA follows: TGTGCCAGCAGCTTAGGTGGGGGATACCCAGGTGAGCAGTTCTTC.

The chain recombines TRBV2 with TRBJ2-1; a weak D match, TRBD1 (7 bases). The CDR3 has 14 residues. V shed 6 bases and J shed 4 bases, with 13 bases lying between them. CDR1 and CDR2 from the germline V gene are SNHLY and FYNNEI. The CDR3 bases are TGTGCCAGCAGGCGGGACAGTCCTTACAATGAGCAGTTCTTC. This encodes CASRRDSPYNEQFF.

This clone has more than one count but fewer than ten. The chain is built from TRBV14 and TRBJ2-4; no definite D call. Trimming cost V 3 bases and J 5 bases, with 14 bases left between them. This CDR3 is 15 amino acids long. Per the germline V gene, CDR1 is SGHDN and CDR2 is FVKESK. The CDR3 nucleotides are TGTGCCAGCAGCCAGGAAGGTCGTGGGGAAAACATTCAGTACTTC. This codes for CASSQEGRGENIQYF.

This clone came up once. CDR3 DNA: TGTGCCAGCTCAAGCTCGACTAGCGGGGTATCCGGGGAGCTGTTTTTT. Amino acid sequence: CASSSSTSGVSGELFF. The chain has TRBV18 and TRBJ2-2; 11 bases agree with TRBD2. Per germline, CDR1 KGHSH and CDR2 LQKENI. V lost 5 bases and J lost 6; bases outside the gene matches: 8. The CDR3 spans 16 residues.

The chain has TRBV7-2 and TRBJ2-5; D not certain. V lost 7 bases, J lost 2 bases, and 8 bases lay in between. Germline CDR1 and CDR2: SGHTA and FQGNSA. This CDR3 spans 12 amino acids. The CDR3 nucleotides are TGTGCCAGCACCCCCGGACAAGAGACCCAGTACTTC. Its protein product is CASTPGQETQYF.